This is a list of T cell receptor beta chains from one sample in a study of OX40 agonist ivuxolimab in advanced cancers. Clones were read by immunoSEQ multiplex PCR, and TCRdb kept only the in-frame ones, dropping some. The data show 65,000 to 95,000 clones, with 91% seen just once and about 2% held by the top ten. The sequences come from CD4+ or CD8+ T cells sorted from blood, collected in a trial of the OX40 agonist ivuxolimab. The receptors stem from an adult with an advanced solid tumor such as melanoma, head and neck, liver or kidney cancer. The CDR3 runs from the conserved cysteine through the conserved F or W. Fields, in order: CDR3 length, V gene, CDR3 protein.

CDR3 length: 13; V gene: TRBV6-1; CDR3 protein: CASSGSGGVILYF
CDR3 length: 12; V gene: TRBV28; CDR3 protein: CASSLGVGEQYF
CDR3 length: 22; V gene: TRBV7-7; CDR3 protein: CASSKMRDRGLWNLLAKNIQYF
CDR3 length: 15; V gene: TRBV5-1; CDR3 protein: CASSLFGDSTGELFF
CDR3 length: 19; V gene: TRBV7-9; CDR3 protein: CASSRRGGLVLSGANVLTF
CDR3 length: 15; V gene: TRBV6-5; CDR3 protein: CASSYGAGESYEQYF
CDR3 length: 14; V gene: TRBV30; CDR3 protein: CAWRGGRGPYEQYF
CDR3 length: 14; V gene: TRBV7-2; CDR3 protein: CASSLTSGPYEQYF
CDR3 length: 14; V gene: TRBV28; CDR3 protein: CASSFARGSTEAFF
CDR3 length: 15; V gene: TRBV19; CDR3 protein: CASSIQAGINQPQHF
CDR3 length: 16; V gene: TRBV11-2; CDR3 protein: CASSYGWDRTYNEQFF
CDR3 length: 15; V gene: TRBV5-4; CDR3 protein: CASSLGLAGTDTQYF
CDR3 length: 13; V gene: TRBV19; CDR3 protein: CASSKQDQETQYF
CDR3 length: 14; V gene: TRBV18; CDR3 protein: CASSPTTGDFDNTF
CDR3 length: 15; V gene: TRBV6-1; CDR3 protein: CASMTFGQGNQPQHF
CDR3 length: 15; V gene: TRBV6-6; CDR3 protein: CASSYREGGTGELFF
CDR3 length: 15; V gene: TRBV7-2; CDR3 protein: CASSLVGQGLVPQHF
CDR3 length: 15; V gene: TRBV28; CDR3 protein: CASSPHSATNEKLFF
CDR3 length: 14; V gene: TRBV27; CDR3 protein: CASSSRRQGFGYTF
CDR3 length: 12; V gene: TRBV5-5; CDR3 protein: CASSLEVHTIYF
CDR3 length: 14; V gene: TRBV7-7; CDR3 protein: CASSPLTVNTEAFF
CDR3 length: 13; V gene: TRBV11-3; CDR3 protein: CASSQGTGNTIYF
CDR3 length: 13; V gene: TRBV28; CDR3 protein: CASSFHYSDTQYF